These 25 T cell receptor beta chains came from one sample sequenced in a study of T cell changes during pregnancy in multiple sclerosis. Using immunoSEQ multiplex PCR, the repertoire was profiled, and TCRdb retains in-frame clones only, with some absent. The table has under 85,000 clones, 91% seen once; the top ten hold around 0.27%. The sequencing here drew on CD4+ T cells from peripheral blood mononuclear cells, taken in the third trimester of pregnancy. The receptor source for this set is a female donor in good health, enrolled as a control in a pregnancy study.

CDR3: CASSEVLRRETQYF. The CDR3 nucleotides read TGTGCCAGCAGTGAAGTTTTGAGGAGGGAGACCCAGTACTTC. V is TRBV6-1 and J is TRBJ2-5; D is possibly TRBD2 (5 bases). Trimming took off 1 base at V and 5 bases at J, with 11 bases between the two ends. In germline, CDR1 is MNHNS, CDR2 SASEGT. The CDR3 extends over 14 amino acids.

The CDR3 loop reads CASSMRGRSSYEQYF. The CDR3 DNA is TGTGCCAGTAGTATGCGGGGGCGCAGCTCCTACGAGCAGTACTTC. The chain combines TRBV19 with TRBJ2-7, with D perhaps TRBD2 (7 bases). With 3 bases removed from V and 0 bases from J, the gap between germline ends came to 12 bases. From germline, CDR1 is LNHDA and CDR2 SQIVND (reference sequence). The CDR3 loop spans 15 amino acids. The variable domain in full, completed from reference TRBV19 and TRBJ2-7, reads DGGITQSPKYLFRKEGQNVTLSCEQNLNHDAMYWYRQDPGQGLRLIYYSQIVNDFQKGDIAEGYSVSREKKESFPLTVTSAQKNPTAFYLCASSMRGRSSYEQYFGPGTRLTVT.

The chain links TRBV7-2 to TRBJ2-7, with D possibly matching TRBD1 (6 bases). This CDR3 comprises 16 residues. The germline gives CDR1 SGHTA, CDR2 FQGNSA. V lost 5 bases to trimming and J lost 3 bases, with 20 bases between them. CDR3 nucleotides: TGTGCCAGCAGCCAAGACCCAGGACAGATGGTCTACGAGCAGTACTTC. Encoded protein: CASSQDPGQMVYEQYF.

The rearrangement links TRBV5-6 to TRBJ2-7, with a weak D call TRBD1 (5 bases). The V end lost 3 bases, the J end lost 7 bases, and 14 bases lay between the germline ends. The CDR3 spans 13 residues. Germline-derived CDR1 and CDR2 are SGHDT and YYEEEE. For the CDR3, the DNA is TGTGCCAGCAGCTGGGGCGGTCTCGGGGAGCAGTACTTC. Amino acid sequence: CASSWGGLGEQYF.

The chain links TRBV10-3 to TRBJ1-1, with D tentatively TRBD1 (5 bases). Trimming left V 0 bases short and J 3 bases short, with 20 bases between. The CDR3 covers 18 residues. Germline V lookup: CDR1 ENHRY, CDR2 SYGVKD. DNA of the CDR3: TGTGCCATCAGTGAGTCGAGAATCAGGGAGGAGGAGTACACTGAAGCTTTCTTT. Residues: CAISESRIREEEYTEAFF.

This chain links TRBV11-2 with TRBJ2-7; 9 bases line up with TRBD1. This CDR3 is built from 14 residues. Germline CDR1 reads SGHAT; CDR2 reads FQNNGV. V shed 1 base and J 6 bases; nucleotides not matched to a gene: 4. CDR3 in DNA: TGTGCCAGCAGCTTAGTACAGGGGGCGACCGAGCAGTACTTC. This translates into CASSLVQGATEQYF.

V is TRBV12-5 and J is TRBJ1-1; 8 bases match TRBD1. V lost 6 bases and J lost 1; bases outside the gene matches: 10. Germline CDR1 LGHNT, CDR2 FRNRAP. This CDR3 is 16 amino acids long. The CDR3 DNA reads TGTGCTAGTGGCCTGGGTAAGGACAGGGCGAACACTGAAGCTTTCTTT. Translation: CASGLGKDRANTEAFF.

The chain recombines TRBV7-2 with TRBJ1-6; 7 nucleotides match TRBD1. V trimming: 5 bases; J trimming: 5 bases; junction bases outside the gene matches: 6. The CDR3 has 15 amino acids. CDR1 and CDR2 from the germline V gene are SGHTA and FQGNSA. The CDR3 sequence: CASSTRTGNNSPLHF. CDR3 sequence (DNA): TGTGCCAGCAGCACCCGGACAGGAAATAATTCACCCCTCCACTTT.

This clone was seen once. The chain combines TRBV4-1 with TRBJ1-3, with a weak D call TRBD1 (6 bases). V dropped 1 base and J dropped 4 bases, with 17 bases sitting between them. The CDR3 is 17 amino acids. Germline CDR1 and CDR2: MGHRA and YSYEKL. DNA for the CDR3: TGCGCCAGCAGCCAAGTATCGGTCAGGGGTGTGGGAAACACCATATATTTT. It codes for CASSQVSVRGVGNTIYF.

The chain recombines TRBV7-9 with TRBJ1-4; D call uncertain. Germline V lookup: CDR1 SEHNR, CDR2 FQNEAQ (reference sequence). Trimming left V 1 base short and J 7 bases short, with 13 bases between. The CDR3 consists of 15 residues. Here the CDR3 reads CASSLDLVAGEKLFF. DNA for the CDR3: TGTGCCAGCAGCTTAGATTTGGTGGCTGGTGAAAAACTGTTTTTT.

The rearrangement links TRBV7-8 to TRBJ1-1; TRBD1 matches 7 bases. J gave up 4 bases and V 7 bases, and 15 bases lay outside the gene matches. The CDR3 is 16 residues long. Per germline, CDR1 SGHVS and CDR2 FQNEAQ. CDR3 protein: CASTGYIKTGATEAFF. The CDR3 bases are TGTGCCAGCACGGGGTATATAAAAACAGGGGCCACTGAAGCTTTCTTT.

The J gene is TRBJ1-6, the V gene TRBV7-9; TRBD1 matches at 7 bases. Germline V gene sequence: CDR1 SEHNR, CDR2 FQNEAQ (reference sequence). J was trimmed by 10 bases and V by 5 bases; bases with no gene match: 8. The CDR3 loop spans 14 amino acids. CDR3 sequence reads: CASSRRGRESPLHF. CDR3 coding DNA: TGTGCCAGCAGCCGCAGGGGGAGAGAATCACCCCTCCACTTT.

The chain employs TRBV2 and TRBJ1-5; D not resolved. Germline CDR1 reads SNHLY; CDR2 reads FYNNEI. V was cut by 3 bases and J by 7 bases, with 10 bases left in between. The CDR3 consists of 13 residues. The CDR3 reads CASSERARQPQHF. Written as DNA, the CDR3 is TGTGCCAGCAGTGAGCGGGCCCGGCAGCCCCAGCATTTT.

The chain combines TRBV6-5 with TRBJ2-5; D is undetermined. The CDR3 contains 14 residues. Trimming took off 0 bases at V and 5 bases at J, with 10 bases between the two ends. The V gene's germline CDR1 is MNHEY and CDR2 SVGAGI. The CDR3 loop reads CASSYSRAFETQYF. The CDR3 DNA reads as TGTGCCAGCAGTTACTCGCGAGCTTTCGAGACCCAGTACTTC.

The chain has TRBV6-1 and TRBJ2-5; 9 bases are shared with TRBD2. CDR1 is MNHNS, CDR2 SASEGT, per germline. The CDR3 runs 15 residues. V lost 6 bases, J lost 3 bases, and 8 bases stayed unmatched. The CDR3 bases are TGTGCCAGCAGCCTATTGCGGGGGGGAGAAGAGACCCAGTACTTC. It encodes CASSLLRGGEETQYF.

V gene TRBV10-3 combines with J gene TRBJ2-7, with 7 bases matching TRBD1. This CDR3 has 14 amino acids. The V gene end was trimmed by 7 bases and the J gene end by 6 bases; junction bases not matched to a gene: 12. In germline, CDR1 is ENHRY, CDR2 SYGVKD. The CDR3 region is CAITPDRYKVEQYF. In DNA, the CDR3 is TGTGCCATCACCCCGGACAGGTATAAGGTCGAGCAGTACTTC.

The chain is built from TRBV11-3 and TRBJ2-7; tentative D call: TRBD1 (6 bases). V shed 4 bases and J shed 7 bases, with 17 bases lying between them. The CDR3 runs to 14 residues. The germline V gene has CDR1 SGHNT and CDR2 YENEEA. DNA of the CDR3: TGTGCCAGCAGCTCCCCCGGGACATACGGTGAGCAGTACTTC. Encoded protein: CASSSPGTYGEQYF.

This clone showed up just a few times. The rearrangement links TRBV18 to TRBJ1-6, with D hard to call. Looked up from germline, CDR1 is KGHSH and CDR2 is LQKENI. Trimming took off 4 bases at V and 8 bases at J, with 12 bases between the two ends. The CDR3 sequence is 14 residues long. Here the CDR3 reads CASSREGMDSPLHF. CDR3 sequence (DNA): TGTGCCAGCTCACGGGAGGGAATGGATTCACCCCTCCACTTT.

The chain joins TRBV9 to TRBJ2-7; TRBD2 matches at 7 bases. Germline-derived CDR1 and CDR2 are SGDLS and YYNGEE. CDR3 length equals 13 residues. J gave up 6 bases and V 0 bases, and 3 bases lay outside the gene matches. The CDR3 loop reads CASSVGSGGEQYF. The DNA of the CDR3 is TGTGCCAGCAGCGTAGGTTCGGGAGGCGAGCAGTACTTC.

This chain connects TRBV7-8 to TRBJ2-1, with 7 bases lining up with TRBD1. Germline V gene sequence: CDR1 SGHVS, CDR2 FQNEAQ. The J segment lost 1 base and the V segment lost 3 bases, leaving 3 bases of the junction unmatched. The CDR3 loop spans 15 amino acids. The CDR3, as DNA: TGTGCCAGCAGCTTCGACAGGGCTTCCTACAATGAGCAGTTCTTC. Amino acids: CASSFDRASYNEQFF.

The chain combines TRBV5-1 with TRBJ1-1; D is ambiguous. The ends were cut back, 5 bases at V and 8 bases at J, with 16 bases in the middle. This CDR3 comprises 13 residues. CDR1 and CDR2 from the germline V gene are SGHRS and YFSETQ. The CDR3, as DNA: TGCGCCAGCAGAGCGACGGTCCGGGAGGAAGCTTTCTTT. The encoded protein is CASRATVREEAFF.

The DNA for the CDR3 is TGTGCCAGCAGCTTGGCAGGGGCCCTCGACTATGGCTACACCTTC. Residues: CASSLAGALDYGYTF. J is TRBJ1-2 and V is TRBV5-8; possibly TRBD1 for D (6 bases). Trimming took 0 bases from V and 3 from J, leaving 12 bases between them. The CDR3 is made up of 15 amino acids. Germline-derived CDR1 and CDR2 are SGHTS and YDEGEE.

CDR3: CASSSTVYGYTF. The CDR3 DNA reads as TGTGCCAGCAGCTCGACAGTATATGGCTACACCTTC. The chain carries TRBV7-3 and TRBJ1-2; maybe TRBD1 (5 bases). V gave up 4 bases and J gave up 5 bases, with 8 bases separating them. CDR1 SGHTA and CDR2 FQGTGA come from the germline V gene. This CDR3 spans 12 amino acids.

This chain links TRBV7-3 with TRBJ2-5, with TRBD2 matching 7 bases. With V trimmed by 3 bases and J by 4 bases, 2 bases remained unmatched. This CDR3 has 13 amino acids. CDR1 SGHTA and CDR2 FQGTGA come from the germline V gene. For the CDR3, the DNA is TGTGCCAGCAGCTTCGGCGGGGGAGAGACCCAGTACTTC. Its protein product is CASSFGGGETQYF.

Written as DNA, the CDR3 is TGTGCCAGCAGCCAAACCTTACGGCGCGGATCCGGGGAGCTGTTTTTT. Translation gives CASSQTLRRGSGELFF. This chain uses TRBV4-2 with TRBJ2-2; D is unresolved. The CDR3 totals 16 residues. Germline V gene sequence: CDR1 LGHNA, CDR2 YNFKEQ. The V end was cut by 2 bases, the J end by 6 bases, with 16 bases between.